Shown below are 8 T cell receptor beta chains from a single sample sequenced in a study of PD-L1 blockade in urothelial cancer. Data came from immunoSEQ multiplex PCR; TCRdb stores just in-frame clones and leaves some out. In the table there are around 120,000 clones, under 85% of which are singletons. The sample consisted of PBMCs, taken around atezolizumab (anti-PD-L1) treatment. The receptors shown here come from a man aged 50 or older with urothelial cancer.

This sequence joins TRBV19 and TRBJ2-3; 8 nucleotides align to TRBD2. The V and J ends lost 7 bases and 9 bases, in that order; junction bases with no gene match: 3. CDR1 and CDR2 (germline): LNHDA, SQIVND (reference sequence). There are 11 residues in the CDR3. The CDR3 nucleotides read TGTGCCAGTAACGAGCGGGAGACGCAGTATTTT. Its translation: CASNERETQYF.

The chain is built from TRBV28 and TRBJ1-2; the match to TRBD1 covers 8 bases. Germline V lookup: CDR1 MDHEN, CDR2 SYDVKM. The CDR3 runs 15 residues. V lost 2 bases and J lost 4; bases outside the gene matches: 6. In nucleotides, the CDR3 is TGTGCCAGCAGTTTAATGGGACAGGCAGTCTATGGCTACACCTTC. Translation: CASSLMGQAVYGYTF.

CDR3 loop: CASRRQGEVTGELFF. DNA of the CDR3: TGTGCCAGCAGGCGACAGGGAGAGGTTACCGGGGAGCTGTTTTTT. This chain connects TRBV6-1 to TRBJ2-2; 7 bases align to TRBD1. The junction had 9 bases not matched to a gene; V was cut back by 6 bases and J by 5 bases. Per the germline V gene, CDR1 is MNHNS and CDR2 is SASEGT. The CDR3 is 15 amino acids.

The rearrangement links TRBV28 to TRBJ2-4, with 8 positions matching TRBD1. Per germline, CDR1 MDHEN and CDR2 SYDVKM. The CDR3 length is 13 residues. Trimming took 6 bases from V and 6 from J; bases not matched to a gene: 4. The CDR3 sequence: CASRDRDTNIQYF. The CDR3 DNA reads TGTGCCAGCAGGGACAGGGACACAAACATTCAGTACTTC.

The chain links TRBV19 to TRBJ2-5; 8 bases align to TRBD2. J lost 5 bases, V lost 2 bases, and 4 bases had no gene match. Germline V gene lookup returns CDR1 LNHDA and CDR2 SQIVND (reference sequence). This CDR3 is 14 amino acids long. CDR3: CASSISGSKETQYF. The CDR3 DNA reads TGTGCCAGTAGTATAAGCGGGAGTAAGGAGACCCAGTACTTC. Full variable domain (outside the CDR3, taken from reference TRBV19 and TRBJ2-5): DGGITQSPKYLFRKEGQNVTLSCEQNLNHDAMYWYRQDPGQGLRLIYYSQIVNDFQKGDIAEGYSVSREKKESFPLTVTSAQKNPTAFYLCASSISGSKETQYFGPGTRLLVL.

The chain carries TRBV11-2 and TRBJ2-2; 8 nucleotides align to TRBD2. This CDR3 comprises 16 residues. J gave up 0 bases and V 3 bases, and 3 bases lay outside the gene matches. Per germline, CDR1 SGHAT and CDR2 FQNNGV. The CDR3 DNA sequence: TGTGCCAGCAGCTTCCGGGGGGGAACGAACACCGGGGAGCTGTTTTTT. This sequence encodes CASSFRGGTNTGELFF. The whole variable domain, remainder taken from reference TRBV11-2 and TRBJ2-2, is EAGVAQSPRYKIIEKRQSVAFWCNPISGHATLYWYQQILGQGPKLLIQFQNNGVVDDSQLPKDRFSAERLKGVDSTLKIQPAKLEDSAVYLCASSFRGGTNTGELFFGEGSRLTVL.

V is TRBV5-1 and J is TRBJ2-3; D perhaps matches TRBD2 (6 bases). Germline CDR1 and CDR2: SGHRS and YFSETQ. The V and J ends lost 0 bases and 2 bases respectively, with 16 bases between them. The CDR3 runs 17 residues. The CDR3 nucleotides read TGCGCCAGCAGCTTGGCCGCGGGAACGCCCCCCACAGATACGCAGTATTTT. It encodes CASSLAAGTPPTDTQYF.

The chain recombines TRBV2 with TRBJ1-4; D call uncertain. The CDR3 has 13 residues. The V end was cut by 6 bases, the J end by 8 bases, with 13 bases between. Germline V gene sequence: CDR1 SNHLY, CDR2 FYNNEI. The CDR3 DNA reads TGTGCCAGCAGGAGAGGGATGAACGAAAAACTGTTTTTT. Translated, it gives CASRRGMNEKLFF.